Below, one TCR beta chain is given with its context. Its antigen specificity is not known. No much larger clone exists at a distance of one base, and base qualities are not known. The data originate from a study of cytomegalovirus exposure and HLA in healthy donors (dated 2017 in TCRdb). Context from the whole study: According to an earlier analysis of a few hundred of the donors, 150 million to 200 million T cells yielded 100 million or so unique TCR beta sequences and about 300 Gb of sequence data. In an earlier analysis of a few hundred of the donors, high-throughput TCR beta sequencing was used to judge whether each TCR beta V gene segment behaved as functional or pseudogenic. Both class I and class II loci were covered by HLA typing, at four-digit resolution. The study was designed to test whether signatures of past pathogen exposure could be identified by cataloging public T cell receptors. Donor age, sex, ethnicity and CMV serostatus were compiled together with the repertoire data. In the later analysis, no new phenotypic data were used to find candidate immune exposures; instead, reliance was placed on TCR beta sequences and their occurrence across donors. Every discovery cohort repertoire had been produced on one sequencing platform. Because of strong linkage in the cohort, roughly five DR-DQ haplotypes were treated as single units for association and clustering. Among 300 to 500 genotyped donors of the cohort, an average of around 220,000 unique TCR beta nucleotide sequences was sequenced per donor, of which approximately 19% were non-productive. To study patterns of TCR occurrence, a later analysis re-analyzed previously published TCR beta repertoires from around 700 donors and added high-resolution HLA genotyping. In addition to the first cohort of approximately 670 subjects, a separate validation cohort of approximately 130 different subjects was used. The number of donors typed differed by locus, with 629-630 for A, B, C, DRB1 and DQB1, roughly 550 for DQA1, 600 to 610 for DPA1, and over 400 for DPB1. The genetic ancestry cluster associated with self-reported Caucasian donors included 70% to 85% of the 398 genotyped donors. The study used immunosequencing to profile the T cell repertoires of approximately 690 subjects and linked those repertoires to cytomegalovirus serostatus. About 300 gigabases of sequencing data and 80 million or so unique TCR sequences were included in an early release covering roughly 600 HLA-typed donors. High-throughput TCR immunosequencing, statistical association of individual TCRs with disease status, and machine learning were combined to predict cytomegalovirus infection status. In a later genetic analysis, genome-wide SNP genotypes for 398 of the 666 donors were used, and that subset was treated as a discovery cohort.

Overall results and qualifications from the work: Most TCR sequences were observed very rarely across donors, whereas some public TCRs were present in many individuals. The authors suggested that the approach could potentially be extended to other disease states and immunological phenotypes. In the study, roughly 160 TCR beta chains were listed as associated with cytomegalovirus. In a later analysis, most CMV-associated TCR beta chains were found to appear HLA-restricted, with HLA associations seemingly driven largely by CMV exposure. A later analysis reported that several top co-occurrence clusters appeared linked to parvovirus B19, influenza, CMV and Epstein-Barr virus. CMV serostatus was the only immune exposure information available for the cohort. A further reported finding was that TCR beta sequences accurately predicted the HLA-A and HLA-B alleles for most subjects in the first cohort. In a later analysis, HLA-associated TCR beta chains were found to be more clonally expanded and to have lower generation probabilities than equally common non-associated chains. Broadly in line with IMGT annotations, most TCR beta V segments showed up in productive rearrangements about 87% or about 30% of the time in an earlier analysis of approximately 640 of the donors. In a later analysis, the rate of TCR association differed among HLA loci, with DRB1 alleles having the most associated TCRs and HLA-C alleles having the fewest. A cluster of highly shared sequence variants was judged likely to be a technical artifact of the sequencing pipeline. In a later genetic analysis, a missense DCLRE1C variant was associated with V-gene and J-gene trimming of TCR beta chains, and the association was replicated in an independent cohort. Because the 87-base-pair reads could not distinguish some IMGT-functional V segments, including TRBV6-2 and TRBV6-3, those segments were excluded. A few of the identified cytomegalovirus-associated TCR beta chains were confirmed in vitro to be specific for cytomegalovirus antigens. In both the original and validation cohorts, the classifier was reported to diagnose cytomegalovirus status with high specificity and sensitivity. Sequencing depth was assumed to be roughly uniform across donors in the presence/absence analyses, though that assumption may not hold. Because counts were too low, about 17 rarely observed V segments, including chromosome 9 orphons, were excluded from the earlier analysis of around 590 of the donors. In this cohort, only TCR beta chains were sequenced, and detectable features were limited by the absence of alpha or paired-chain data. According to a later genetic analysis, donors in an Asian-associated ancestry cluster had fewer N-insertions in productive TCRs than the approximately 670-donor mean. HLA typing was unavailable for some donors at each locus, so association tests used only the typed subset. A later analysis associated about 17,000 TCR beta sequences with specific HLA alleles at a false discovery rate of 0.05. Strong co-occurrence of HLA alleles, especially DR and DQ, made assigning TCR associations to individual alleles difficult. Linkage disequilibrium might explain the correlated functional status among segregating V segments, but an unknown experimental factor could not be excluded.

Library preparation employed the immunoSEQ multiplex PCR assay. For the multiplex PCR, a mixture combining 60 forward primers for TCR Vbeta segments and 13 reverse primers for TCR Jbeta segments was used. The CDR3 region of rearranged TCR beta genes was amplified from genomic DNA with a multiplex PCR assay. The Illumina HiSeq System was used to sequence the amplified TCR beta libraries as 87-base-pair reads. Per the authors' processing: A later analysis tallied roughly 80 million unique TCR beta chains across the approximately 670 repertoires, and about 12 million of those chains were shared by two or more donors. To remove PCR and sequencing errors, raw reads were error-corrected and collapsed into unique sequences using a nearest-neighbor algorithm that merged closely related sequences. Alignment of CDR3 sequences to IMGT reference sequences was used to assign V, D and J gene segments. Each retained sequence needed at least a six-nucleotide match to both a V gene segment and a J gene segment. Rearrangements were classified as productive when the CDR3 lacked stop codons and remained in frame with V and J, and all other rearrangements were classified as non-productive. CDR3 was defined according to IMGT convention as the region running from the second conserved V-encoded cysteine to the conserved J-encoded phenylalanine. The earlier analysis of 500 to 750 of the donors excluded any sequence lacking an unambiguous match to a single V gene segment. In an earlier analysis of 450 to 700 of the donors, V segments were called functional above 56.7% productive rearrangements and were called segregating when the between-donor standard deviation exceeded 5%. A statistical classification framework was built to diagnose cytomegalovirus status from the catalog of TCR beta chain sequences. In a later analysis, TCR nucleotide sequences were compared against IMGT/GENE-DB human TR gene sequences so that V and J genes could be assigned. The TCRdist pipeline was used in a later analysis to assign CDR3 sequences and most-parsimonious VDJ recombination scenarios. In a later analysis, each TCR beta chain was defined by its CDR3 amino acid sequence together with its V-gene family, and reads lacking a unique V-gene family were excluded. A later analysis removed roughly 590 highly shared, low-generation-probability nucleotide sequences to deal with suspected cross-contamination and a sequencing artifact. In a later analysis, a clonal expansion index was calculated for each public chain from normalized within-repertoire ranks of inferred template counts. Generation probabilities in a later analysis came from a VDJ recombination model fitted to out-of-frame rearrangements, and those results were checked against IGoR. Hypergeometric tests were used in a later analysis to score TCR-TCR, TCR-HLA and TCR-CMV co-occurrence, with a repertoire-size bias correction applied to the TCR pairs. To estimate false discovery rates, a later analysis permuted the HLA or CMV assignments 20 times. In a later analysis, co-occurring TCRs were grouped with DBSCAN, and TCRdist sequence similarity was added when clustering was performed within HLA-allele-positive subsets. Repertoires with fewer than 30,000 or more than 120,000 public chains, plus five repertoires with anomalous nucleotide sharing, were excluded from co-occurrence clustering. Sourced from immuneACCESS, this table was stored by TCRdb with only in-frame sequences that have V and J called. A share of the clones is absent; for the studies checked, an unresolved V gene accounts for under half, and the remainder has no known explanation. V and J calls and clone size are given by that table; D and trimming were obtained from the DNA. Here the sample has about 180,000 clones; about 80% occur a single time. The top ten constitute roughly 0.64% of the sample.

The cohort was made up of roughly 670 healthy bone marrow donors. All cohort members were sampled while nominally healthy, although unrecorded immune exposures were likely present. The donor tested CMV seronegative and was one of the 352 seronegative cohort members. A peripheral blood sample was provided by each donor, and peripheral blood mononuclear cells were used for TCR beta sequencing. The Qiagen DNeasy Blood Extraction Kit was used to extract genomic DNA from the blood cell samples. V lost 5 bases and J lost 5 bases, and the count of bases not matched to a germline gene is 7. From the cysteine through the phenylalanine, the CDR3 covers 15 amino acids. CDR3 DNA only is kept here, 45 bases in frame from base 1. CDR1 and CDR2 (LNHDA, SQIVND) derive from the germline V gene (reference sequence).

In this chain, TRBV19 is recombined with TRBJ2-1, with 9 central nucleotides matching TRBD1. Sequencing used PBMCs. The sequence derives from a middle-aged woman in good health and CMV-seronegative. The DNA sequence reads TGTGCCAGTAGTTTACCGGGACAGGGACACAATGAGCAGTTCTTC. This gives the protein CASSLPGQGHNEQFF. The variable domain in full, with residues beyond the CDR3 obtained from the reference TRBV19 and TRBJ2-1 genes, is DGGITQSPKYLFRKEGQNVTLSCEQNLNHDAMYWYRQDPGQGLRLIYYSQIVNDFQKGDIAEGYSVSREKKESFPLTVTSAQKNPTAFYLCASSLPGQGHNEQFFGPGTRLTVL.